The TCR beta chain described here comes from a study of beta chain features in type 1 diabetes. Study results and limitations: Moderate but significant shortening of TCRB CDR3s was recorded in all four CD4+ subsets from Type 1 diabetes patients.

The CDR3 loop spans 13 amino acids. Per the germline V gene, CDR1 is SGHAT and CDR2 is FQNNGV. V shed 1 base and J shed 5 bases, with 5 bases lying between them. The sequenced template was cDNA made from the entire isolated RNA. Generated by immunoSEQ multiplex PCR, the TCRdb table keeps only in-frame clones and is missing some. The table lists about 180,000 clones, about an eighth of them singletons. In regard to this clone: Its specificity is unknown.

One heparinised blood draw, averaging roughly 120 mL, came from each donor. The TCR originated in a woman aged 18-29 years in good health. The sample was central memory CD4+ T cells from blood. V is TRBV11-2 and J is TRBJ2-2; no definite D call. CDR3 loop: CASSLARTGELFF. CDR3 sequence (DNA): TGTGCCAGCAGCTTAGCTAGGACCGGGGAGCTGTTTTTT.